Reported below is one T cell receptor beta chain. This record belongs to a study of blood T cell repertoires in COVID-19. TCRdb keeps only in-frame clones here, not all; method: immunoSEQ multiplex PCR. The sample includes about 460,000 clones, more than 85% of them seen just once. The CDR3 has 14 amino acids. Germline V gives CDR1 LNHDA, CDR2 SQIVND (reference sequence). V gave up 7 bases and J gave up 1 base, with 13 bases separating them. The sample consisted of PBMCs or T cells enriched from blood (not recorded which). The source is an older woman who had recovered from COVID-19. V gene TRBV19 combines with J gene TRBJ1-2, with a possible D match to TRBD1 (5 bases). CDR3 sequence (DNA): TGTGCCAGTATTTTAGGGGCAGTTAACTATGGCTACACCTTC. This gives the protein CASILGAVNYGYTF.